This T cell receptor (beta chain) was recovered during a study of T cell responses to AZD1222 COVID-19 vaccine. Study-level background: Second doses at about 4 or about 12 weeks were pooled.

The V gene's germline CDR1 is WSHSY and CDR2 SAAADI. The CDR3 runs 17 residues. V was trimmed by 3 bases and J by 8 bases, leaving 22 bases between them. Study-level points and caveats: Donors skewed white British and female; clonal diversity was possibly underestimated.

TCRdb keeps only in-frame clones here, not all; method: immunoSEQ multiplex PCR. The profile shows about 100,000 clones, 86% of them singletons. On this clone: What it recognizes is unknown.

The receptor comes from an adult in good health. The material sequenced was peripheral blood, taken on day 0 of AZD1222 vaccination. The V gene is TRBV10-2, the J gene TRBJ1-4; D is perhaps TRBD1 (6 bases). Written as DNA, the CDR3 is TGCGCCAGCAGTGACGGTATCAGGGGCCTTCCCCGGGAAAAACTGTTTTTT. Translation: CASSDGIRGLPREKLFF.